The clone carrying this T cell receptor (beta chain) was detected ten times or more. Trimming at V came to 0 bases and at J to 3 bases, leaving 4 bases not matched to a gene. This CDR3 is built from 16 residues. The germline gives CDR1 SGHNT, CDR2 YENEEA. This sample is part of a study of T cells in Graves' hyperthyroidism and ophthalmopathy. Amplification yielded TCR beta CDR3 regions, with RNA transcripts as the source. HTBI primers were employed in a first-round RT-PCR of the TCR CDR3. TCRdb passed the multiplex PCR reads through MiXCR, listing each CDR3 protein once. The sample has approximately 220,000 distinct CDR3 sequences; roughly 18% are singletons. Orbital computed tomography and thyroid ultrasound, together with serum TRAb and thyroxine and clinical symptoms, were used for diagnoses.

Material: blood. The genes are TRBV11-3 and TRBJ2-1, with 8 bases fitting TRBD2. The source of this sequence is a man aged 35 to 55 with Graves' hyperthyroidism. Written as DNA, the CDR3 is TGTGCCAGCAGCTTAGAGGGGACTAGGGTCTACAATGAGCAGTTCTTC. Translated, it gives CASSLEGTRVYNEQFF.